The 5 T cell receptor beta chains given below trace back to one sample, sequenced in a study of shared clonotypes between healthy human individuals. Libraries were prepared by immunoSEQ multiplex PCR; TCRdb keeps only in-frame clonotypes and omits some of them. The sample gives about 2.3 million clones, about 92% of which show up once; 0.39% is in the top ten. Sequencing was performed on naive CD4+ T cells from PBMCs. Stated subset: CD45RA+ positively selected. These TCRs come from a man younger than 35 in good health. Some clones in this sample may be carry-over from other donors' samples.

The rearrangement joins TRBV6-6 to TRBJ2-2; unclear D gene. Germline CDR1 and CDR2: MNHNY and SVGAGI (reference sequence). The CDR3 consists of 14 residues. V was trimmed by 4 bases and J by 3 bases, leaving 9 bases between them. DNA of the CDR3: TGTGCCAGCAGTTCTACCGGTGACACCGGGGAGCTGTTTTTT. Protein sequence: CASSSTGDTGELFF.

This clone was found a few times. Other nucleotide sequences in the sample specify the same CDR3. The J gene is TRBJ1-2, the V gene TRBV30; the D is unclear. V shed 0 bases and J shed 0 bases, with 5 bases lying between them. The CDR3 runs 13 residues. Germline CDR1 GTSNPN, CDR2 SVGIG (reference sequence). CDR3 coding DNA: TGTGCCTGGAGTGTACAGTCTAACTATGGCTACACCTTC. As protein: CAWSVQSNYGYTF.

V usage is TRBV4-3 and J usage is TRBJ1-1, with TRBD1 matching 8 bases. This CDR3 is built from 14 residues. The V gene's germline CDR1 is LGHNA and CDR2 YSLEER. V gave up 6 bases and J gave up 1 base; unmatched junction bases: 4. This chain's CDR3 is CASSRDRGNTEAFF. CDR3 nucleotides: TGCGCCAGCAGTCGCGACAGGGGGAACACTGAAGCTTTCTTT.

This clone has a single count. This chain uses TRBV18 with TRBJ1-4; 7 bases map to TRBD1. Trimming removed 4 bases from V and 5 bases from J; junction bases left unmatched: 13. Germline loops: CDR1 KGHSH, CDR2 LQKENI. There are 17 residues in the CDR3. CDR3 loop: CASSRGGTAPSNEKLFF. The CDR3 DNA follows: TGTGCCAGCTCACGCGGTGGGACAGCCCCCTCAAATGAAAAACTGTTTTTT.

This clone was seen only once. The genes are TRBV7-9 and TRBJ2-3; D unresolved. The germline CDR1 and CDR2 sequences are SEHNR and FQNEAQ (reference sequence). The CDR3 length is 16 residues. With 2 bases removed from V and 0 bases from J, the gap between germline ends came to 12 bases. In nucleotides, the CDR3 is TGTGCCAGCAGCTTATATTTCGGCGGAAGCACAGATACGCAGTATTTT. This codes for CASSLYFGGSTDTQYF.